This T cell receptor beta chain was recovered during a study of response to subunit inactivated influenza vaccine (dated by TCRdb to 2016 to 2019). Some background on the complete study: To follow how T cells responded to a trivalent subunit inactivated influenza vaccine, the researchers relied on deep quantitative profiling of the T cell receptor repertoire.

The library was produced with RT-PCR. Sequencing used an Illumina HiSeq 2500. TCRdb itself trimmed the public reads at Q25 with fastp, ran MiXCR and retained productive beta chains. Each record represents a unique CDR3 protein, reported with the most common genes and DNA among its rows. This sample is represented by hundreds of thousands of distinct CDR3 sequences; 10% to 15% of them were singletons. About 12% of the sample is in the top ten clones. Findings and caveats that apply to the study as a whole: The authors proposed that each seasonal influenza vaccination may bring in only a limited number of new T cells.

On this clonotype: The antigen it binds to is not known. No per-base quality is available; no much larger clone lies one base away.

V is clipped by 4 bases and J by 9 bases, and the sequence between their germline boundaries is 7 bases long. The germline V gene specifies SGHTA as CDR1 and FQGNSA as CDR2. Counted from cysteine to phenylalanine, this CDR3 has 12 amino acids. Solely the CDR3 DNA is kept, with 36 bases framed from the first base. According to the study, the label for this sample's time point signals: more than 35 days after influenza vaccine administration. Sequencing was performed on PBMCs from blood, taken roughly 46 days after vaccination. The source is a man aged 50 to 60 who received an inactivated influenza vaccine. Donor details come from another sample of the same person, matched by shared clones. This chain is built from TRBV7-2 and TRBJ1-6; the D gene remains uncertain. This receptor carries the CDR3 CASSSQSSPLHF. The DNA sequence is TGTGCCAGCAGCTCACAGAGTTCACCCCTCCACTTT.